Shown below are 25 T cell receptor beta chains from a single sample sequenced in a study of T cells in Graves' hyperthyroidism and ophthalmopathy. TCR beta CDR3 sequences were amplified from RNA transcripts. Carried out on the TCR CDR3, a first-round RT-PCR used the HTBI primer set. TCRdb recomputed calls from the multiplex PCR reads with MiXCR, one row per CDR3 protein. The sample has 500,000 to 600,000 distinct CDR3 sequences; more than 45% are singletons. Sequenced material: peripheral blood or thyroid tissue (not recorded which). The receptors originated from a woman in her late teens or twenties with Graves' hyperthyroidism.

The chain joins TRBV7-6 to TRBJ1-5; 7 nucleotides match TRBD1. V shed 1 base and J 4 bases; nucleotides not matched to a gene: 1. CDR1 and CDR2 from the germline V gene are SGHVS and FNYEAQ. The CDR3 runs to 14 residues. The CDR3 protein is CASSLEGANQPQHF. CDR3 in DNA: TGTGCCAGCAGCTTAGAGGGGGCAAATCAGCCCCAGCATTTT. The full variable domain, completed using reference TRBV7-6 and TRBJ1-5, is GAGVSQSPRYKVTKRGQDVALRCDPISGHVSLYWYRQALGQGPEFLTYFNYEAQQDKSGLPNDRFSAERPEGSISTLTIQRTEQRDSAMYRCASSLEGANQPQHFGDGTRLSIL.

V is TRBV19 and J is TRBJ1-4; the D gene is possibly TRBD1 (6 bases). Germline assignment: CDR1 LNHDA and CDR2 SQIVND (reference sequence). There are 16 residues in the CDR3. Trimming shortened V by 7 bases and J by 4 bases, and 19 bases separated the two germline ends. DNA of the CDR3: TGTGCCAGTACCATCTCAAGAGGGGGTTTTAATGAAAAACTGTTTTTT. Amino acids: CASTISRGGFNEKLFF.

The chain recombines TRBV20-1 with TRBJ2-1; D remains unclear. The CDR3 is made up of 15 amino acids. V was shortened by 3 bases and J by 7 bases, with 19 bases between the two germline ends. The germline gives CDR1 DFQATT, CDR2 SNEGSKA (reference sequence). DNA for the CDR3: TGCAGTGCTAGGCCTCCTCACGTGGGGTTGAATGAGCAGTTCTTC. Amino acid sequence: CSARPPHVGLNEQFF.

This clonotype was recorded once. The rearrangement joins TRBV2 to TRBJ2-7; D is unclear. CDR1 SNHLY and CDR2 FYNNEI come from the germline V gene. V was shortened by 6 bases and J by 7 bases, with 25 bases between the two germline ends. CDR3 length: 16 amino acids. The DNA for the CDR3 is TGTGCCAGCAGACGAGAACTTGTGCCCTCGTCCAATGAGCAGTACTTC. Its protein is CASRRELVPSSNEQYF.

This clonotype was counted at least ten times. V usage is TRBV12-3 or TRBV12-4 and J usage is TRBJ2-2; possibly TRBD1 or TRBD2 for D (6 bases each). The CDR3 covers 15 residues. The V end lost 7 bases, the J end lost 0 bases, and 12 bases lay between the germline ends. CDR3 DNA sequence: TGTGCCAGCACCAAAGGGGGGACGAACACCGGGGAGCTGTTTTTT. This encodes CASTKGGTNTGELFF.

The chain employs TRBV20-1 and TRBJ1-5; unclear D gene. Trimming left V 2 bases short and J 15 bases short, with 17 bases between. Germline assignment: CDR1 DFQATT and CDR2 SNEGSKA (reference sequence). CDR3 length equals 12 residues. This CDR3 is CSARTGDTWGHF. The CDR3 bases are TGCAGTGCTAGAACGGGAGACACCTGGGGGCATTTT.

At least ten counts were recorded for this clonotype. The chain carries TRBV5-1 and TRBJ1-2; tentatively, D is TRBD1 (6 bases). Trimming took off 10 bases at V and 4 bases at J, with 26 bases between the two ends. Germline V gives CDR1 SGHRS, CDR2 YFSETQ. CDR3 length: 16 residues. CDR3 sequence: CASTLKEGGRTYGYTF. The DNA for the CDR3 is TGCGCCTCCACCCTGAAAGAGGGGGGGCGTACCTATGGCTACACCTTC. Full variable domain (missing parts from reference TRBV5-1 and TRBJ1-2): KAGVTQTPRYLIKTRGQQVTLSCSPISGHRSVSWYQQTPGQGLQFLFEYFSETQRNKGNFPGRFSGRQFSNSRSEMNVSTLELGDSALYLCASTLKEGGRTYGYTFGSGTRLTVV.

This clonotype was seen only a few times. It may be a read error: a sequence one base away is much more abundant. The genes are TRBV20-1 and TRBJ1-1, with 7 bases that match TRBD1. V trimming: 4 bases; J trimming: 1 base; junction bases outside the gene matches: 3. CDR1 is DFQATT and CDR2 is SNEGSKA in the germline V gene (reference sequence). This CDR3 is built from 13 residues. CDR3 DNA: TGCAGTGCTACCGGGACAGAGAACACTGAAGCTTTCTTT. Protein sequence: CSATGTENTEAFF.

CDR3 residues: CASSLVGRATSPDGENTEAFF. The DNA for the CDR3 is TGTGCCAGCAGCTTAGTGGGGCGTGCTACCTCCCCGGATGGGGAGAACACTGAAGCTTTCTTT. The chain carries TRBV7-4 and TRBJ1-1; D might be TRBD1 (5 bases). Germline-derived CDR1 and CDR2 are SGHVT and SQSDAQ. V lost 1 base to trimming and J lost 1 base, with 28 bases between them. The CDR3 loop spans 21 amino acids.

This clonotype was detected many times. V is TRBV4-2 and J is TRBJ2-2, with TRBD2 matching 7 bases. Trimming removed 1 base from V and 3 bases from J; junction bases left unmatched: 5. The germline gives CDR1 LGHNA, CDR2 YNFKEQ. The CDR3 totals 16 residues. The chain's CDR3 is CASSQAAGDYTGELFF. The CDR3 nucleotides read TGTGCCAGCAGCCAAGCTGCGGGAGACTACACCGGGGAGCTGTTTTTT.

This clonotype was observed at least ten times. The V and J genes are TRBV7-2 and TRBJ1-4; 8 nucleotides agree with TRBD1. This CDR3 is 14 amino acids long. V dropped 4 bases and J dropped 8; count of bases not matched to a gene: 6. Germline V lookup: CDR1 SGHTA, CDR2 FQGNSA. The CDR3 sequence: CASSSDRGGEKLFF. DNA for the CDR3: TGTGCCAGCAGCTCCGACAGGGGAGGCGAAAAACTGTTTTTT.

This clonotype was observed a few times. This chain joins TRBV9 and TRBJ2-5, with TRBD2 identical over 9 bases. CDR1 is SGDLS and CDR2 is YYNGEE in the germline V gene. The CDR3 contains 20 residues. Trimming at V came to 0 bases and at J to 1 base, leaving 16 bases not matched to a gene. The CDR3 coding sequence is TGTGCCAGCAGCGTAGGGTCTAAGGGGCGACTAGCGGAGACCCAAGAGACCCAGTACTTC. Amino acid sequence: CASSVGSKGRLAETQETQYF.

This clonotype appeared many times. This sequence joins TRBV2 and TRBJ1-2; D unresolved. V dropped 2 bases and J dropped 3 bases, with 7 bases sitting between them. The CDR3 extends over 13 amino acids. Germline CDR1 is SNHLY and CDR2 is FYNNEI. CDR3: CASSEIDHYGYTF. CDR3 sequence (DNA): TGTGCCAGCAGTGAAATAGATCACTATGGCTACACCTTC.

This clonotype turned up a few times. This chain joins TRBV27 and TRBJ1-3; the D gene is possibly TRBD1 (6 bases). Germline CDR1 and CDR2: MNHEY and SMNVEV (reference sequence). Between the trimmed V and J ends, which lost 6 bases and 4 bases, there was a span of 13 bases. The CDR3 spans 14 residues. CDR3 sequence: CASSQGILGNTIYF. The DNA for the CDR3 is TGTGCCAGCAGCCAGGGGATCCTGGGAAACACCATATATTTT.

The V and J genes are TRBV29-1 and TRBJ2-5; perhaps TRBD2 as D (6 bases). The V gene lost 4 bases and the J gene lost 7 bases, with 16 bases spanning the gap. There are 13 residues in the CDR3. Germline V gene sequence: CDR1 SQVTM, CDR2 ANQGSEA. The CDR3 DNA follows: TGCAGCGTTGTTTCTGGGGAGGATGGGACCCAGTACTTC. It specifies CSVVSGEDGTQYF.

In this sample, this clonotype turned up many times. This rearrangement joins TRBV12-3 or TRBV12-4 to TRBJ1-1; a possible D gene is TRBD1 (5 bases). There are 14 residues in the CDR3. V shed 6 bases and J shed 1 base, with 12 bases lying between them. CDR3 bases: TGTGCCAGCAGATCGGGACCTCAGAACACTGAAGCTTTCTTT. This translates into CASRSGPQNTEAFF.

The chain has TRBV20-1 and TRBJ2-2; possible D gene TRBD1, 5 bases. V lost 2 bases, J lost 1 base, and 5 bases lay in between. The CDR3 has 13 amino acids. Per the germline V gene, CDR1 is DFQATT and CDR2 is SNEGSKA (reference sequence). The CDR3: CSARQGNTGELFF. The CDR3 region has the DNA TGCAGTGCTAGACAGGGGAACACCGGGGAGCTGTTTTTT.

This clonotype was seen ten or more times. The V call is TRBV4-1, the J call TRBJ1-1, with D tentatively TRBD1 (6 bases). CDR1 and CDR2 (germline): MGHRA, YSYEKL. V was pared by 2 bases and J by 1 base, with 11 bases between. There are 15 residues in the CDR3. In nucleotides, the CDR3 is TGCGCCAGCAGCCAACATGGGGGCCCGAACACTGAAGCTTTCTTT. It translates to CASSQHGGPNTEAFF.

To note about this clonotype: A much more abundant neighbour one base away suggests this may be a read error. The chain joins TRBV6-4 to TRBJ2-2, with D possibly TRBD2 on 6 matching bases. Germline CDR1 MRHNA, CDR2 SNTAGT. This CDR3 comprises 17 residues. The CDR3 bases are TGTGCCAGCAGTGACTCTATTCGGGGGTTGGCATCCGGGGGGCTGTTTTTT. Encoded protein: CASSDSIRGLASGGLFF.

The chain employs TRBV7-9 and TRBJ2-7, with TRBD1 as a possible D gene (6 bases). This CDR3 has 17 amino acids. V lost 8 bases and J 4 bases, leaving 27 bases between the germline ends. The V gene's germline CDR1 is SEHNR and CDR2 FQNEAQ (reference sequence). The CDR3, as DNA: TGTGCCAGCTCACCCGTATGGACAGACGTGGGGACGTACGAGCAGTACTTC. Translating it yields CASSPVWTDVGTYEQYF.

The chain joins TRBV7-8 to TRBJ1-2, with 7 nucleotides matching TRBD1. The CDR3 length is 14 residues. Germline CDR1 SGHVS, CDR2 FQNEAQ. With 5 bases clipped from V and 8 bases from J, the junction kept 11 bases outside the gene matches. CDR3 coding DNA: TGTGCCAGCAGCGTTCCCCAGGGGGATGGCGGCTACACCTTC. Protein: CASSVPQGDGGYTF.

A note on this clonotype: Compared with germline, one end of the junction differs, possibly owing to a read error. This chain uses TRBV7-2 with TRBJ1-3; D not certain. Looked up from germline, CDR1 is SGHTA and CDR2 is FQGNSA. CDR3 size: 14 residues. The CDR3 nucleotides read TGTGCCAGCAGCTGGGGAGTCTCTGGAAACACCATATACTTT. As protein: CASSWGVSGNTIYF.

A single count supports this clonotype. V gene TRBV24-1 combines with J gene TRBJ2-1; D is possibly TRBD2 (6 bases). CDR1 and CDR2 (germline): KGHDR, SFDVKD. The CDR3 is made up of 15 amino acids. Trimming left V 0 bases short and J 5 bases short, with 10 bases between. For the CDR3, the DNA is TGTGCCACCAGTGATTTGAAGCTAGCGAACAATGAGCAGTTCTTC. This encodes CATSDLKLANNEQFF.

This clonotype was recorded many times. The chain uses TRBV12-3 or TRBV12-4 and TRBJ1-2; D is perhaps TRBD1 (6 bases). V lost 7 bases to trimming and J lost 5 bases, with 17 bases between them. The CDR3 spans 14 residues. As DNA, the CDR3 is TGTGCCAGCACTCAGGGGCGGGGTGGATATGGCTACACCTTC. Translation gives CASTQGRGGYGYTF.

This clonotype has only one observation. The chain employs TRBV6-5 and TRBJ1-1; a possible D gene is TRBD1 (6 bases). The CDR3 loop spans 12 amino acids. The germline V gene has CDR1 MNHEY and CDR2 SVGAGI. The V and J ends lost 4 bases and 7 bases respectively, with 10 bases between them. The CDR3 here is CASSSGADEAFF. Written as DNA, the CDR3 is TGTGCCAGCAGTTCAGGGGCGGATGAAGCTTTCTTT.